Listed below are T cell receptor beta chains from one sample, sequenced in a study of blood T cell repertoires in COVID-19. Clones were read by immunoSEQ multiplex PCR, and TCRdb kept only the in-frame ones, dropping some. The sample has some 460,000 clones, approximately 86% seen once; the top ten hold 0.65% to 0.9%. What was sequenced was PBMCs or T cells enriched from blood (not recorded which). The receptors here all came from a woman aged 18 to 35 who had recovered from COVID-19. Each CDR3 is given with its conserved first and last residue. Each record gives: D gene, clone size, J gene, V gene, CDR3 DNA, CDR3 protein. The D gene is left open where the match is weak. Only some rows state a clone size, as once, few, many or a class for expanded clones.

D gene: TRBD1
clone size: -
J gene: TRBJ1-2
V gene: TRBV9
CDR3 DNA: TGTGCCAGCAGCGTAGAGGACAGGGCCAATGGCTACACCTTC
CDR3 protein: CASSVEDRANGYTF

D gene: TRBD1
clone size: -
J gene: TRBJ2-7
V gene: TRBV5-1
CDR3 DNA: TGCGCCAGCAGCACTGGACAGGAGTACCCCTACGAGCAGTACTTC
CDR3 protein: CASSTGQEYPYEQYF

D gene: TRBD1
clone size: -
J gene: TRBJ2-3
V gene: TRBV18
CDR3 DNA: TGTGCCAGCTCACCACCTGCCACAGGGGGCGATACGCAGTATTTT
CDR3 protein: CASSPPATGGDTQYF

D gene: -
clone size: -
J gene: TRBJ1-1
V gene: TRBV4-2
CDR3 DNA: TGTGCCAGCAGCCAAGAACCAGGGGAGGGCACTGAAGCTTTCTTT
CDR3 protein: CASSQEPGEGTEAFF

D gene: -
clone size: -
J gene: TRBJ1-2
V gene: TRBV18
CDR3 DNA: TGTGCCAGCTCACCTCGGGGGGAGGTTGGCTACACCTTC
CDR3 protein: CASSPRGEVGYTF

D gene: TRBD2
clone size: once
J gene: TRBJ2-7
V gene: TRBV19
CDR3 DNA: TGTGCCAGTAGTCCCCGGACTAGCGAAGGGGTCGAGCAGTACTTC
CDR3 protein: CASSPRTSEGVEQYF

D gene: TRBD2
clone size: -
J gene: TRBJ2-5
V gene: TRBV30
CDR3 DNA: TGTGCCTGGAGTTTTGGAGCGGGGGGCGGGGAGACCCAGTACTTC
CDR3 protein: CAWSFGAGGGETQYF

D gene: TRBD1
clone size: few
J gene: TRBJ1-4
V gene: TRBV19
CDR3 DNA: TGTGCCAGTAGTACCAGGAGAGGGACAGGGGATGAAAAACTGTTTTTT
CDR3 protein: CASSTRRGTGDEKLFF

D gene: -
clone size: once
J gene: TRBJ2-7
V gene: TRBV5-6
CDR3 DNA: TGTGCCAGCAGCTTGGCAGGGACATCCTACGAGCAGTACTTC
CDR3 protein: CASSLAGTSYEQYF

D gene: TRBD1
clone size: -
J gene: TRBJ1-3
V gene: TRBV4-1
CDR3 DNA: TGCGCCAGCAGCCAAAGAGGGACAGGCGGCTCTGGAAACACCATATATTTT
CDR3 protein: CASSQRGTGGSGNTIYF

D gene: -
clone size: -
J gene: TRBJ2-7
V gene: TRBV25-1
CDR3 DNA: TGTGCCAGCGGTTCGTACGGCTACGAGCAGTACTTC
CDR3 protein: CASGSYGYEQYF

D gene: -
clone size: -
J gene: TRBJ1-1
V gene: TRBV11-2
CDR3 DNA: TGTGCCAGCAGCTTCGGAAGGGGGAGCACTGAAGCTTTCTTT
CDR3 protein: CASSFGRGSTEAFF

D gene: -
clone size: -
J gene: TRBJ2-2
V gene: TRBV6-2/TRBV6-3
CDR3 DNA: TGTGCCAGCAGTTCCCTAGGGGGCGGGGAGCTGTTTTTT
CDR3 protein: CASSSLGGGELFF

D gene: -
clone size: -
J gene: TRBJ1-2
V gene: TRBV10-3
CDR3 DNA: TGTGCCATCACCCCAGACAGAGTAGCTAACTATGGCTACACCTTC
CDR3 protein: CAITPDRVANYGYTF

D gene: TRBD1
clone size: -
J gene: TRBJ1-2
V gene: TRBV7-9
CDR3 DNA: TGTGCCAGCAGCTTCGGACAGGGCGGCTATGGCTACACCTTC
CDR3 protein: CASSFGQGGYGYTF

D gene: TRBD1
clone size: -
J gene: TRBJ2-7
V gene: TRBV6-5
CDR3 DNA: TGTGCCAGCAGTTTATGGACAGGTGGGGATTACGAGCAGTACTTC
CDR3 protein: CASSLWTGGDYEQYF

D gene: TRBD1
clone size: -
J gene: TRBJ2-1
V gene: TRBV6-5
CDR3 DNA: TGTGCCAGCAGCAGACAGGGCGGTTACAATGAGCAGTTCTTC
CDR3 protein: CASSRQGGYNEQFF

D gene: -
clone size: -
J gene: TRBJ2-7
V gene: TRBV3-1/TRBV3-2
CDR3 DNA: TGTGCCAGCAGCCAAGGCCGACTCTTTCCCTACGAGCAGTACTTC
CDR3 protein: CASSQGRLFPYEQYF

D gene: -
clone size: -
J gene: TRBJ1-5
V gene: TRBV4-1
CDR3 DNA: TGCGCCAGCAGCCAAGGACCAGCAGCGGCCCAGCATTTT
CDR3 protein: CASSQGPAAAQHF

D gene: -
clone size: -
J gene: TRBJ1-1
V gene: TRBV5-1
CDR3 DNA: TGCGCCAGCAGCTTGGAACCGGACACTGAAGCTTTCTTT
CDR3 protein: CASSLEPDTEAFF

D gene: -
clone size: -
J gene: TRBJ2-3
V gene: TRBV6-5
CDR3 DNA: TGTGCCAGCACCATGGGGGGGGGCCGGACAGATACGCAGTATTTT
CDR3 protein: CASTMGGGRTDTQYF

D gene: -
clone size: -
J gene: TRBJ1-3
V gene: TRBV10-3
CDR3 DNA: TGTGCCTCCGCGTCAGGATATCTTGGAAACACCATATATTTT
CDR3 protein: CASASGYLGNTIYF

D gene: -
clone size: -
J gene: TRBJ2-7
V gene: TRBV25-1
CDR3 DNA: TGTGCCAGCAGCCCCTCAAAAGGGGGAACGGAAGAGCAGTACTTC
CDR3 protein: CASSPSKGGTEEQYF

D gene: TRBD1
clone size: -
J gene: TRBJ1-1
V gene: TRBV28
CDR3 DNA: TGTGCCAGCAGTTCTCCGACAGGGACGAACACTGAAGCTTTCTTT
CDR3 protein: CASSSPTGTNTEAFF

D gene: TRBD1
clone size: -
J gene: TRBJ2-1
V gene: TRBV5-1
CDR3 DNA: TGCGCCAGCAGCTCGCAGGGGGCGTATTTCGATGAGCAGTTCTTC
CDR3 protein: CASSSQGAYFDEQFF

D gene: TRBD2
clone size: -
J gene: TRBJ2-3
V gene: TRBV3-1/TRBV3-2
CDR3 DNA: TGTGCCAGCAGCCTAGATCCGGGAGGGACAGATACGCAGTATTTT
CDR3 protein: CASSLDPGGTDTQYF

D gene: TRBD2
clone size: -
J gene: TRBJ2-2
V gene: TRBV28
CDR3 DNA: TGTGCCAGCAGTCAGCGGGGGAGTTCGACAGGGGAGCTGTTTTTT
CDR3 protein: CASSQRGSSTGELFF

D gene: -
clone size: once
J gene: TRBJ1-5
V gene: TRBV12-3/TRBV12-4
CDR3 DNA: TGTGCCAGCGCGGTTTATAGCAATCAGCCCCAGCATTTT
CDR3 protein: CASAVYSNQPQHF

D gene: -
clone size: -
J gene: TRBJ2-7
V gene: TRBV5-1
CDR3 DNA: TGCGCCAGCAGCTTGAGCGGGGAGCAGTACTTC
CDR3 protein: CASSLSGEQYF

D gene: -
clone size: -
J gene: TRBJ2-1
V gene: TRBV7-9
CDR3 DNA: TGTGCCAGCAGCTTAGAGGGAAGGGGCATGAATGAGCAGTTCTTC
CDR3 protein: CASSLEGRGMNEQFF

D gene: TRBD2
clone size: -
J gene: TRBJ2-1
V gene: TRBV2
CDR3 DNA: TGTGCCAGCAGGGATAGCGGGGGCCTCGAGCAGTTCTTC
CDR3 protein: CASRDSGGLEQFF

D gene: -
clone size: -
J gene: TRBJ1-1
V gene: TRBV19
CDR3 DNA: TGTGCCAGTAGTATAGGAGGGGAGGACACTGAAGCTTTCTTT
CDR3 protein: CASSIGGEDTEAFF

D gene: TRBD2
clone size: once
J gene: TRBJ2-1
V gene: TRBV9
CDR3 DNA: TGTGCCAGCAGCGTAGGGTTAGCGGGGGGGCCATGGTTCTTC
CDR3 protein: CASSVGLAGGPWFF

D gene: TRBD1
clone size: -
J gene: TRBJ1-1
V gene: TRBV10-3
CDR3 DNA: TGTGCCATCAGTGAGTATGGGACAGGGAGCGGGACTGAAGCTTTCTTT
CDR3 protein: CAISEYGTGSGTEAFF

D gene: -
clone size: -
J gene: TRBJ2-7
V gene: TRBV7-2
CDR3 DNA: TGTGCCAGCAGCTGGAAACCAGGGGCCGACTACGAGCAGTACTTC
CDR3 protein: CASSWKPGADYEQYF

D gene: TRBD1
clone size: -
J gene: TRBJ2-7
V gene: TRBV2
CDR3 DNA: TGTGCCAGCAGCCTGGACAGGGGTCCACAGCAGTACTTC
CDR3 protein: CASSLDRGPQQYF

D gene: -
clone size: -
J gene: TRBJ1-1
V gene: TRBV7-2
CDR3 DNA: TGTGCCAGCAGCTCTTACTTCCAGGGGAACACTGAAGCTTTCTTT
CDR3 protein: CASSSYFQGNTEAFF

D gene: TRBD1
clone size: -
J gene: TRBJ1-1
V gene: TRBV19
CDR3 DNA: TGTGCCAGTAGGACGCGGACAGGGAGGAGAGCGACTGAAGCTTTCTTT
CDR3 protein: CASRTRTGRRATEAFF

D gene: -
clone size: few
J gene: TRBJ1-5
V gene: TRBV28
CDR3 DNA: TGTGCCACGACCACCCGACAGGTGTTCAGCAATCAGCCCCAGCATTTT
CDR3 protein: CATTTRQVFSNQPQHF

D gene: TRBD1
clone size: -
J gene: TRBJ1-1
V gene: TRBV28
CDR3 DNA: TGTGCCAGCAGTTCCAGACAGGGTTTAACTGAAGCTTTCTTT
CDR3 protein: CASSSRQGLTEAFF

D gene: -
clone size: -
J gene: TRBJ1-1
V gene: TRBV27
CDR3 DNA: TGTGCCAGCAGTTACAATGCGGGAACTGAAGCTTTCTTT
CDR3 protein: CASSYNAGTEAFF

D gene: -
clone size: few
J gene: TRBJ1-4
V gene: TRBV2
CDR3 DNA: TGTGCCAGCAGTGAAGGAGGGAAACTGTTTTTT
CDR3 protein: CASSEGGKLFF

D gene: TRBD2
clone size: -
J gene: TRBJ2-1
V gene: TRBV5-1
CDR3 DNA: TGCGCCAGCAGCTGGTCCAGGACTAGCGGGGGGGCGAATGAGCAGTTCTTC
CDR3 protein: CASSWSRTSGGANEQFF

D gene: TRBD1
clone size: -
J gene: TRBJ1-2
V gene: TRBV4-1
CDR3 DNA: TGCGCCAGCAGCCCGGGACAGTCTAACTATGGCTACACCTTC
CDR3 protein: CASSPGQSNYGYTF

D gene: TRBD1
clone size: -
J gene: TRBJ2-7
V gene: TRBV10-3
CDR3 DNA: TGTGCCATCAGTGGCGAAATGGGGACAGTTTTTTACGAGCAGTACTTC
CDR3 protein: CAISGEMGTVFYEQYF

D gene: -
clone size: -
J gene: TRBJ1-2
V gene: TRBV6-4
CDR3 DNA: TGTGCCAGCAGTGACGGAGCTAACTATGGCTACACCTTC
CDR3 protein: CASSDGANYGYTF

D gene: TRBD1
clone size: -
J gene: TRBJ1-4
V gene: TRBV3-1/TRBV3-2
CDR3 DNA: TGTGCCAGCAGCCAAGTAGGGGGCGGAAGGGAAAAACTGTTTTTT
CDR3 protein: CASSQVGGGREKLFF

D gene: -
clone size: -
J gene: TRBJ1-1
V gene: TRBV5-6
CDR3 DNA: TGTGCCAGCAGCTTTAGTATAACTCTAATGAACACTGAAGCTTTCTTT
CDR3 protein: CASSFSITLMNTEAFF

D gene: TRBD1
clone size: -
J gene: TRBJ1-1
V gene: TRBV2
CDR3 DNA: TGTGCCACCGGGACAGTTGCGTTTGAAGCTTTCTTT
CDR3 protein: CATGTVAFEAFF

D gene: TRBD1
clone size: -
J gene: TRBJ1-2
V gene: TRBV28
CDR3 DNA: TGTGCCAGCAGGGAGGGACAGGACTATGGCTACACCTTC
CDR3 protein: CASREGQDYGYTF

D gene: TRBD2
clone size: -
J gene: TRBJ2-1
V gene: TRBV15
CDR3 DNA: TGTGCCACCAGCTCGGGACTAGCGGCTGAGCAGTTCTTC
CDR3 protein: CATSSGLAAEQFF

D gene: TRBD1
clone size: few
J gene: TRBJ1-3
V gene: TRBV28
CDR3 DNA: TGTGCCAGCACCTCCTCATTCTTTAGACAGGGGGCGTCAATTGGAAACACCATATATTTT
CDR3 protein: CASTSSFFRQGASIGNTIYF

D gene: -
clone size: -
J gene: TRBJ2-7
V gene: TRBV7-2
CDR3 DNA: TGTGCCAGCAGTCGATCGACAGACCCTTTGCTTAAGCAGTACTTC
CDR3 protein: CASSRSTDPLLKQYF

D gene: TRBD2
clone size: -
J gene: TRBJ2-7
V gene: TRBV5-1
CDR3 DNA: TGCGCCAGCAGCTTGCTAGCGGGTTCCGCCTACGAGCAGTACTTC
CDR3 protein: CASSLLAGSAYEQYF

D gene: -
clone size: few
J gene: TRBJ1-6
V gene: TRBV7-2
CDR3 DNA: TGTGCCAGCAGCTTAGCGCAGGGTACTAATTCACCCCTCCACTTT
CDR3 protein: CASSLAQGTNSPLHF

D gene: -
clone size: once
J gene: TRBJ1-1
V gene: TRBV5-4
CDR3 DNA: TGTGCCAGCAGCTTGGACAATGAAGCTTTCTTT
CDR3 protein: CASSLDNEAFF